This entry features one TCR beta chain sequence. Its antigen is as yet unknown. TCRdb reanalysed the RT-PCR reads using MiXCR and keeps one entry per CDR3 protein. The sample consists of fewer than 700,000 distinct CDR3 sequences, around 13% of them appearing once. This record comes from a study of response to subunit inactivated influenza vaccine. Broader study findings: Each seasonal influenza vaccination recruits few new T cells, the authors suggested.

Germline lookup yields CDR1 MNHNS and CDR2 SASEGT. The CDR3 runs to 15 residues. The trim removed 11 bases at V and 0 bases at J, leaving 10 bases unmatched. This specimen was PBMCs from blood, taken roughly 45 days after vaccination. V is TRBV6-1 and J is TRBJ1-1, with 9 bases aligning to TRBD1. The receptor was derived from a man between 50 and 59 years old who received an inactivated influenza vaccine. This CDR3 is CASALYRGLNTEAFF. The DNA of the CDR3 is TGTGCCTCCGCACTCTACAGGGGGCTGAACACTGAAGCTTTCTTT.